This TCR beta chain was found in a study of PD-L1 blockade in urothelial cancer. Time point noted: pretreatment peripheral blood. Assay used: immunoSEQ multiplex PCR; TCRdb lists only in-frame clones, some missing. The data contain over 75,000 clones, 80% to 90% of them seen just once; the ten biggest clones take up roughly 0.97%. CDR1 MDHEN and CDR2 SYDVKM come from the germline V gene. The CDR3 loop spans 12 amino acids. The V and J ends lost 2 bases and 4 bases respectively, with 5 bases between them. This clonotype was sampled from an elderly woman with urothelial cancer. V usage is TRBV28 and J usage is TRBJ1-1; D gene ambiguous. The sequences come from PBMCs, collected around atezolizumab (anti-PD-L1) treatment. CDR3 nucleotides: TGTGCCAGCAGTTTACCAGTCACTGAAGCTTTCTTT. Translated, it gives CASSLPVTEAFF.